This TCR beta chain was captured by sequencing in a study of human T cells and chemical hapten exposure. TCRdb redid the calling of the RACE reads with MiXCR, one entry per CDR3 protein. The sample lists tens of thousands of distinct CDR3 sequences; around 7.8% were seen once. Germline V CDR1 and CDR2: SGHTA, FQGNSA. The CDR3 is made up of 14 amino acids. With 5 bases clipped from V and 6 bases from J, the junction kept 6 bases outside the gene matches. The time point is: patch test 1, 2 weeks after DPC sensitization. As to treatment: therapeutic diphenylcyclopropenone sensitization with weekly scalp DPC. This clonotype was seen a few times.

The sequence was obtained from a woman younger than 45 with alopecia areata. Some clones in this sample may be carry-over from other donors' samples. This chain connects TRBV7-2 to TRBJ1-4, with 7 bases identical to TRBD1. This sample comprised whole blood, obtained in connection with sensitization to the hapten diphenylcyclopropenone (DPC). The CDR3 DNA is TGTGCCAGCAGCGCTGACAGGGTGGATGAAAAACTGTTTTTT. It encodes CASSADRVDEKLFF. Complete variable domain (other parts from reference TRBV7-2 and TRBJ1-4): GAGVSQSPSNKVTEKGKDVELRCDPISGHTALYWYRQSLGQGLEFLIYFQGNSAPDKSGLPSDRFSAERTGGSVSTLTIQRTQQEDSAVYLCASSADRVDEKLFFGSGTQLSVL.